The 30 T cell receptor beta chains listed next were all sequenced from one sample in a study of T cell clusters in autoimmune cytopenias. Each sample's input was roughly 270 ng genomic DNA, 38,000 or so genome equivalents. TRB rearrangements were amplified by touch-down multiplex PCR with mixed TRB-A/B primers. Each CDR3 protein gets one entry in TCRdb, which reprocessed the multiplex PCR reads and gives no DNA. The table gives under 2,000 distinct CDR3 sequences; the top ten clones make up less than 8% of it. Specimen: peripheral blood. The receptors come from a human donor with an autoimmune cytopenia or autoimmune hepatitis (not recorded which).

This clonotype ranks as medium-sized in terms of frequency. This sequence joins TRBV11-1 and TRBJ2-7; the TRBD1 assignment by TCRdb is unverifiable without DNA. Germline V lookup: CDR1 SGHAT, CDR2 FQDESV (reference sequence). The CDR3 sequence is 15 residues long. The chain's CDR3 is CASSFGAGGGYEQYF.

By frequency, this clonotype registers medium-sized. This chain uses TRBV12-3 or TRBV12-4 with TRBJ2-7; TCRdb designates TRBD2, a call that cannot be tested without DNA. This CDR3 has 15 amino acids. The CDR3 spells CASSPTGTISYEQYF.

By frequency, this clonotype is large. This rearrangement joins TRBV29-1 to TRBJ2-7; TCRdb's D gene call, TRBD1, goes unchecked for lack of DNA. Germline V CDR1 and CDR2: SQVTM, ANQGSEA. The CDR3 sequence is 14 residues long. CDR3 sequence: CSVAGTGIGYEQYF.

This clonotype is labeled medium-sized based on frequency. The V gene is TRBV24-1, the J gene TRBJ2-5; TCRdb returns TRBD2, unconfirmable since there is no DNA. The CDR3 contains 17 residues. Germline CDR1 is KGHDR and CDR2 is SFDVKD. The CDR3 protein is CATSVGLAGPYQETQYF.

This clonotype is classed as medium-sized (0.01 to 0.1%) by frequency. The gene calls are TRBV4-3 and TRBJ1-4; the D call of TRBD1 rests on TCRdb alone, since no DNA is present to check it. CDR1 and CDR2 from the germline V gene are LGHNA and YSLEER. The CDR3 contains 15 residues. The CDR3 region is CASSQHRVANEKLFF.

Measured by frequency, this clonotype is medium-sized. V and J are TRBV12-3 or TRBV12-4 and TRBJ1-5; TCRdb returns TRBD1, unconfirmable since there is no DNA. This CDR3 is 15 amino acids long. CDR3 protein: CASSLGQGAGQPQHF.

This clonotype counts as medium-sized (0.01 to 0.1%) by frequency. The rearrangement links TRBV5-4 to TRBJ1-1. Germline CDR1 and CDR2: SGHNT and YYREEE (reference sequence). This CDR3 contains 12 residues. This chain's CDR3 is CASSPRDTEAFF.

This clonotype shows up as medium-sized by frequency. The chain carries TRBV27 and TRBJ2-1; the TCRdb call, TRBD1, lacks DNA for checking. The CDR3 covers 17 residues. Germline CDR1 and CDR2: MNHEY and SMNVEV (reference sequence). CDR3 region: CASSRTPNTGGGSEQFF.

This clonotype is classed as medium-sized by frequency. The gene calls are TRBV20-1 and TRBJ2-5; TCRdb indicates TRBD1, and absent DNA this call remains unverified. Germline CDR1 reads DFQATT; CDR2 reads SNEGSKA (reference sequence). This CDR3 is 17 amino acids long. This chain's CDR3 is CSARDIGWGQGQETQYF.

This clonotype ranks as large in terms of frequency. The V gene is TRBV29-1, the J gene TRBJ2-5; TCRdb lists TRBD2, though no DNA is available to test this call. Looked up from germline, CDR1 is SQVTM and CDR2 is ANQGSEA. This CDR3 spans 16 amino acids. This chain's CDR3 is CSSRLAGGGSQETQYF.

The J gene is TRBJ2-1, the V gene TRBV20-1. The CDR3 extends over 14 amino acids. In germline, CDR1 is DFQATT, CDR2 SNEGSKA (reference sequence). This chain's CDR3 is CSARFRTSNNEQFF.

The chain couples TRBV4-3 to TRBJ2-5; no DNA is available, so the TRBD1 call from TCRdb remains unchecked. The CDR3 is 17 amino acids. Germline V gene lookup returns CDR1 LGHNA and CDR2 YSLEER. This CDR3 is CASSQATGTGAQETQYF.

This clonotype is called large based on its frequency. The chain couples TRBV29-1 to TRBJ2-1; TCRdb's D call, TRBD2, is unchecked because there is no DNA. This CDR3 has 15 amino acids. Germline V gives CDR1 SQVTM, CDR2 ANQGSEA. CDR3 residues: CSVEGTSGSWNEQFF.

The rearrangement joins TRBV5-6 to TRBJ2-7; TCRdb gives TRBD2 as the D gene, but with no DNA this cannot be confirmed. Germline CDR1 SGHDT, CDR2 YYEEEE. The CDR3 has 16 amino acids. This chain's CDR3 is CASSTALAGEVREQYF.

This clonotype is classed as medium-sized by frequency. V and J are TRBV5-4 and TRBJ2-7; TCRdb's assignment of TRBD2 cannot be checked, as there is no DNA. This CDR3 has 13 residues. The germline gives CDR1 SGHNT, CDR2 YYREEE (reference sequence). CDR3: CASSLFVGLEQYF.

The chain links TRBV29-1 to TRBJ2-5; TCRdb returns TRBD1, unconfirmable since there is no DNA. This CDR3 has 13 residues. Germline assignment: CDR1 SQVTM and CDR2 ANQGSEA. This CDR3 reads CSVYSGTGETQYF.

V and J are TRBV27 and TRBJ2-2; as DNA is missing, the TRBD1 call by TCRdb cannot be tested. The CDR3 totals 17 residues. The germline CDR1 and CDR2 sequences are MNHEY and SMNVEV (reference sequence). This chain's CDR3 is CASSDMFGGEHTGELFF.

Considering frequency, this clonotype is large. The genes are TRBV6-5 and TRBJ2-1. This CDR3 is 12 amino acids long. Germline loops: CDR1 MNHEY, CDR2 SVGAGI. The CDR3 reads CASSLVGNEQFF.

The chain uses TRBV20-1 and TRBJ2-1; TCRdb indicates TRBD2, and absent DNA this call remains unverified. CDR1 is DFQATT, CDR2 SNEGSKA, per germline (reference sequence). The CDR3 sequence is 15 residues long. The CDR3 here is CSARDIAGGPPEQFF.

By frequency, this clonotype is medium-sized. The rearrangement uses TRBV5-6 and TRBJ2-7; TCRdb proposes TRBD1, but this gene call is untestable without DNA. The CDR3 has 16 residues. Germline assignment: CDR1 SGHDT and CDR2 YYEEEE. The CDR3 protein is CASSLGGGGIGYEQYF.

The rearrangement joins TRBV20-1 to TRBJ2-5; TCRdb names TRBD1, which stays unverified in the absence of DNA. CDR1 is DFQATT and CDR2 is SNEGSKA in the germline V gene (reference sequence). The CDR3 spans 12 residues. CDR3: CSAGTGGWTQYF.

Considering frequency, this clonotype is large (0.1 to 1%). The chain is built from TRBV29-1 and TRBJ1-2; TCRdb's assignment of TRBD1 cannot be checked, as there is no DNA. The CDR3 has 15 amino acids. Per the germline V gene, CDR1 is SQVTM and CDR2 is ANQGSEA. CDR3: CSVEETGTGGHGYTF.

This clonotype is classed as medium-sized by frequency. The rearrangement links TRBV12-3 or TRBV12-4 to TRBJ2-5. The CDR3 is made up of 11 amino acids. The CDR3 here is CASSFRETQYF.

This clonotype registers medium-sized by frequency. This chain links TRBV27 with TRBJ2-7; TCRdb designates TRBD1, a call that cannot be tested without DNA. Germline assignment: CDR1 MNHEY and CDR2 SMNVEV (reference sequence). The CDR3 totals 14 residues. CDR3 sequence: CASSTSGQVYEQYF.

In terms of frequency, this clonotype is large. The chain couples TRBV6-5 to TRBJ1-6. The CDR3 is made up of 17 amino acids. Germline-derived CDR1 and CDR2 are MNHEY and SVGAGI. The chain's CDR3 is CASSYSWRAGTNSPLHF.

This clonotype counts as medium-sized (0.01 to 0.1%) by frequency. The chain couples TRBV19 to TRBJ2-7; TCRdb's D call of TRBD1 is untestable without DNA. Germline-derived CDR1 and CDR2 are LNHDA and SQIVND (reference sequence). The CDR3 has 13 residues. The CDR3 sequence is CASSTPLGAEQYF. The full variable domain, rest sourced from reference TRBV19 and TRBJ2-7, is DGGITQSPKYLFRKEGQNVTLSCEQNLNHDAMYWYRQDPGQGLRLIYYSQIVNDFQKGDIAEGYSVSREKKESFPLTVTSAQKNPTAFYLCASSTPLGAEQYFGPGTRLTVT.

The V and J genes are TRBV19 and TRBJ2-7; the TCRdb D gene call, TRBD2, has no DNA to confirm it. This CDR3 spans 16 amino acids. Germline V gene data show CDR1 as LNHDA and CDR2 as SQIVND (reference sequence). The CDR3: CVSTGTSGARLYEQYF.

This clonotype registers large by frequency. V and J are TRBV11-1 and TRBJ2-5. The germline V gene encodes CDR1 SGHAT and CDR2 FQDESV (reference sequence). The CDR3 is made up of 12 amino acids. The CDR3 region is CASSRPQETQYF.

This clonotype counts as medium-sized by frequency. The chain carries TRBV6-2 or TRBV6-3 and TRBJ2-7. This CDR3 spans 15 amino acids. The V gene's germline CDR1 is MNHEY and CDR2 SVGEGT. The CDR3 loop reads CASSYSLESSYEQYF.

The rearrangement joins TRBV27 to TRBJ2-1; checking the TCRdb D call of TRBD1 is not possible without DNA. CDR1 and CDR2 from the germline V gene are MNHEY and SMNVEV (reference sequence). CDR3 length: 14 residues. CDR3 loop: CASSSGTGYNEQFF.